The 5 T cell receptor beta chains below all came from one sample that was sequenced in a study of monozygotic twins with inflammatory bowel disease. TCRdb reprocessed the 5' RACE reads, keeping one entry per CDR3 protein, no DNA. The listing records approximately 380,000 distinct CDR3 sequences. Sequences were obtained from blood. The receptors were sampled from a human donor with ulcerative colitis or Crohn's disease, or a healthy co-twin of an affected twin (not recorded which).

The CDR3 sequence is CASRNSPGYASGSYTDTQYF. This chain uses TRBV6-2 or TRBV6-3 with TRBJ2-3; the D call from TCRdb, TRBD2, cannot be confirmed without DNA. The CDR3 consists of 20 residues. Germline CDR1 reads MNHEY; CDR2 reads SVGEGT.

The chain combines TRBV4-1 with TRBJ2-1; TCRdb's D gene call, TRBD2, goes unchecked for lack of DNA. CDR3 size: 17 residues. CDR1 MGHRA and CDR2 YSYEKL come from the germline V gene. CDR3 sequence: CASSHNPGLASYNEQFF.

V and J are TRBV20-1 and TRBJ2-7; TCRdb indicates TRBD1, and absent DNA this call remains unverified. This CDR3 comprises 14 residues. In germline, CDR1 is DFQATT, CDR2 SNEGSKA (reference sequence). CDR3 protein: CSASSGQGAYEQYF.

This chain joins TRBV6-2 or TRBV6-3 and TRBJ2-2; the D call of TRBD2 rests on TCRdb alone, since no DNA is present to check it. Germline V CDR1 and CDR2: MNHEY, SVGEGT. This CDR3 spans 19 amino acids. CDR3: CASSFTIKKPGLAAGELFF.

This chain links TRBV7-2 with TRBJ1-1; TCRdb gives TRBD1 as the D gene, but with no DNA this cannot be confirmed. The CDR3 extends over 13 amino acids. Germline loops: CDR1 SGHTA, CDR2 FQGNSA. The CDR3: CASSWGRNTEAFF. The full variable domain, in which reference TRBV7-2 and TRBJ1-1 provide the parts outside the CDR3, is GAGVSQSPSNKVTEKGKDVELRCDPISGHTALYWYRQSLGQGLEFLIYFQGNSAPDKSGLPSDRFSAERTGGSVSTLTIQRTQQEDSAVYLCASSWGRNTEAFFGQGTRLTVV.